A selection of T cell receptor beta chains follows, all from one sample in a study of blood T cells in healthy people across ages. TCRdb recomputed calls from the 5' RACE reads with MiXCR, one row per CDR3 protein. The data contain almost 800,000 distinct CDR3 sequences, roughly 50% of them singletons. Source material: blood. The origin of the receptors is a man in his thirties or forties in good health. The CDR3 runs from the conserved cysteine through the conserved F or W. The D gene is left open where the match is weak. Part of the rows lack a size; the others show once, few, many or a class for expanded clones.

>TRBD2|TRBJ2-4|TRBV7-2|NA
TGTGCCAGCAGCCAGGAGGGCGGGGGGCACATTCAGTACTTC
CASSQEGGGHIQYF
>NA|TRBJ2-1|TRBV11-2|NA
TGTGCCAGCAGCTTAGACCCATATCCATACAATGAGCAGTTCTTC
CASSLDPYPYNEQFF
>TRBD2|TRBJ2-1|TRBV5-1|NA
TGCGCCAGCAGCTTTAGCGGGAGTGTCTACAATGAGCAGTTCTTC
CASSFSGSVYNEQFF
>NA|TRBJ2-5|TRBV7-9|NA
TGTGCCAGCAGCCCTGGGGCACAAGAGACCCAGTACTTC
CASSPGAQETQYF
>TRBD2|TRBJ2-2|TRBV7-2|NA
TGTGCCAGCAGCCCGGGGGGACTTAACACCGGGGAGCTGTTTTTT
CASSPGGLNTGELFF
>TRBD1|TRBJ2-1|TRBV6-5|many
TGTGCCAGCAAACCGGGACAGGGGGCCAATGAGCAGTTCTTC
CASKPGQGANEQFF
>NA|TRBJ2-1|TRBV3-1|NA
TGTGCCAGCAGCCAAGATACTGGGCATGAGCAGTTCTTC
CASSQDTGHEQFF
>NA|TRBJ2-1|TRBV30|NA
TGTGCCTGGAGTGCGTTAGTTACAGATGAGCAGTTCTTC
CAWSALVTDEQFF
>TRBD1|TRBJ2-7|TRBV6-5|NA
TGTGCCACCCGCCGGGACAGGGCGTTAGACGAGCAGTACTTC
CATRRDRALDEQYF
>NA|TRBJ2-7|TRBV7-6|NA
TGTGCCAGCAGCCGTGATCAGGGCTACGAGCAGTACTTC
CASSRDQGYEQYF
>NA|TRBJ1-6|TRBV7-2|few
TGTGCCAGCAGCCCAGGGGCTAATTCACCCCTCCACTTT
CASSPGANSPLHF
>TRBD1|TRBJ2-1|TRBV29-1|NA
TGCAGCGTAGACAGGGAAATTGGGTACAATGAGCAGTTCTTC
CSVDREIGYNEQFF
>NA|TRBJ1-2|TRBV7-2|NA
TGTGCCAGCAGCGTTCACAGGGACGTCCATGGCTACACCTTC
CASSVHRDVHGYTF
>NA|TRBJ2-7|TRBV6-2/TRBV6-3|few
TGTGCCAGCAGTTACCATCTCGAGCAGTACTTC
CASSYHLEQYF
>NA|TRBJ2-1|TRBV27|NA
TGTGCCAGCAGTTTCCTCGGACGTTACGGTGAGCAGTTCTTC
CASSFLGRYGEQFF
>TRBD2|TRBJ2-1|TRBV7-2|NA
TGTGCCAGCAGCGCCGATATAGCGGGGGGCAATGAGCAGTTCTTC
CASSADIAGGNEQFF
>TRBD2|TRBJ2-3|TRBV15|NA
TGTGCCACCAGCAGTGGCGGGGGGGGCTACACAGATACGCAGTATTTT
CATSSGGGGYTDTQYF
>NA|TRBJ1-2|TRBV6-1|NA
TGTGCCAGCAGTGAAGCGCTCAGGGGCAGAAGCTATGGCTACACCTTC
CASSEALRGRSYGYTF
>TRBD2|TRBJ2-3|TRBV5-4|NA
TGTGCCAGCAGCTTAACTAGCGGGGGAAGAGATACGCAGTATTTT
CASSLTSGGRDTQYF